The rows below give T cell receptor beta chains drawn from one sample of a study of T-cell reconstitution after alpha-beta-depleted transplantation in children. TCRdb reprocessed the PCR reads via MiXCR and lists one record per CDR3 protein. Here the sample spans approximately 230,000 distinct CDR3 sequences, 20% to 30% being singletons. The material was PBMCs, mostly from graft donor cells, obtained 360 days after TCRalphabeta/CD19-depleted stem cell transplant. The receptors derive from a female patient aged 2 to 10 who had a stem cell transplant for congenital amegakaryocytic thrombocytopenia, so the T cells may come from the graft donor. Both conserved end residues are part of each CDR3. Each record gives: D gene, J gene, V gene, clone size, CDR3 DNA, CDR3 protein. The D gene is left open where the match is weak. Clone size is stated in some rows and not others, as once, few, many or a class when expanded.

NA | TRBJ1-4 | TRBV27 | NA | TGTGCCAGCAGTTCCACGGGGTATGTGGGAAAACTGTGTTTT | CASSSTGYVGKLCF
TRBD1 | TRBJ2-7 | TRBV2 | few | TGTGCCAGCAGTGAGGTTCACGGGGACAGGGGAAACTACGAGCAGTACTTC | CASSEVHGDRGNYEQYF
TRBD1 | TRBJ2-2 | TRBV10-3 | NA | TGTGCCATCAGTGGCAGGACAGGGGTAAACACCGGGGAGCTGTTTTTT | CAISGRTGVNTGELFF
NA | TRBJ1-1 | TRBV5-1 | few | TGCGCCAGCACTCTGGAGGGAGGTACGAACACTGAAGCTTTCTTT | CASTLEGGTNTEAFF
NA | TRBJ2-3 | TRBV29-1 | NA | TGCAGCGTTGAAGATAGGACAGAAGACACAGATACGCAGTATTTT | CSVEDRTEDTDTQYF
NA | TRBJ1-3 | TRBV10-2 | NA | TGCGCCAGCAGTGAGCGGTCTGGAAACACCATATATTTT | CASSERSGNTIYF
NA | TRBJ1-1 | TRBV12-3/TRBV12-4 | NA | TGTGCCAGCACCCCCGGGAACACTGAAGCTTTCTTT | CASTPGNTEAFF
TRBD1 | TRBJ1-3 | TRBV4-1 | few | TGCGCCAGCAGCCAGTGGGACAGCCTCTCTGGAAACACCATATATTTT | CASSQWDSLSGNTIYF
NA | TRBJ1-1 | TRBV27 | NA | TGTGCCAGCAGTTTATCGTTTGGGGCAGGCACGAACACTGAAGCTTTCTTT | CASSLSFGAGTNTEAFF
NA | TRBJ2-1 | TRBV6-2/TRBV6-3 | few | TGTGCCAGCAGTCCATCCCAGGTTCGTAATGAGCAGTTCTTC | CASSPSQVRNEQFF
NA | TRBJ1-1 | TRBV10-3 | many | TGTGCCATCATGCGGGAAGGGAACACTGAAGCTTTCTTT | CAIMREGNTEAFF
NA | TRBJ2-1 | TRBV3-1 | NA | TGTGCCAGCAGGCTCAATGAGCAGTTCTTC | CASRLNEQFF
NA | TRBJ1-1 | TRBV4-1 | many | TGCGCCAGCAGCCAAGAACACGGGAGGAACACTGAAGCTTTCTTT | CASSQEHGRNTEAFF
NA | TRBJ2-2 | TRBV3-1 | few | TGTGCCAGCAGCCGACTGCGCACCGGGGAGCTGTTTTTT | CASSRLRTGELFF
NA | TRBJ2-2 | TRBV11-2 | NA | TGTGCCAGCAGCTTAAGGACAGCCGACACCGGGGAGCTGTTTTTT | CASSLRTADTGELFF
TRBD2 | TRBJ2-3 | TRBV4-2 | many | TGTGCCAGCAGCCGGGGCACTAGCGGCACAGATACGCAGTATTTT | CASSRGTSGTDTQYF
TRBD2 | TRBJ2-1 | TRBV20-1 | once | TGCAGTGCTCGAATCCCAGCGGGAGCGTACAATGAGCAGTTCTTC | CSARIPAGAYNEQFF
NA | TRBJ2-2 | TRBV5-1 | NA | TGCGCCAGCAGCTTGTACTGGAACACCGGGGAGCTGTTTTTT | CASSLYWNTGELFF
NA | TRBJ2-1 | TRBV30 | NA | TGTGCCTGGAGTGAAAGTGGGGTGGTACGGTTCTTC | CAWSESGVVRFF
NA | TRBJ2-5 | TRBV20-1 | NA | TGCAGTGCTAGATGGGCTAGCTACCTCCTTAGGGAGACCCAGTACTTC | CSARWASYLLRETQYF
TRBD2 | TRBJ2-5 | TRBV5-1 | NA | TGCGCCAGCAGCCCTCCCTTAGCGGGCCAAGAGACCCAGTACTTC | CASSPPLAGQETQYF
NA | TRBJ1-1 | TRBV12-3/TRBV12-4 | NA | TGTGCCAGCGGGATCCTGTGGACTGAAGCTTTCTTT | CASGILWTEAFF
TRBD1 | TRBJ1-5 | TRBV12-3/TRBV12-4 | NA | TGTGCCAGCCCTGGCCCAGGGGGCTGTCAGCCCCAGCATTTT | CASPGPGGCQPQHF
NA | TRBJ2-3 | TRBV7-2 | many | TGTGCCAGCAGCCGTGGGCTACGGGCAGATACGCAGTATTTT | CASSRGLRADTQYF
TRBD2 | TRBJ2-3 | TRBV12-3/TRBV12-4 | many | TGTGCCAGCGGCCAGGGAGGGGAGGGGACAGATACGCAGTATTTT | CASGQGGEGTDTQYF
NA | TRBJ2-1 | TRBV19 | NA | TGTGCCAGTAGTACACAGGGTAGCCCCCACAATGAGCAGTTCTTC | CASSTQGSPHNEQFF
NA | TRBJ1-1 | TRBV6-5 | few | TGTGCCAGCAGACCAGGGTTGTTCACTGAAGCTTTCTTT | CASRPGLFTEAFF
TRBD2 | TRBJ2-5 | TRBV10-3 | NA | TGTGCCATCCATAGCGGGAACGGAGAGACCCAGTACTTC | CAIHSGNGETQYF
NA | TRBJ2-1 | TRBV6-2/TRBV6-3 | NA | TGTGCCAGCAGTTACTCGGCGGGTATTGCCTACAATGAGCAGTTCTTC | CASSYSAGIAYNEQFF
NA | TRBJ2-7 | TRBV7-6 | many | TGTGCCAGCAGCTCCGGAGTAACCTACGAGCAGTACTTC | CASSSGVTYEQYF
NA | TRBJ1-4 | TRBV5-1 | few | TGCGCCAGCAGCTTGTATCCGACGGGGGATGCCGGGAAACTGTTTTTT | CASSLYPTGDAGKLFF
TRBD1 | TRBJ2-5 | TRBV5-1 | few | TGCGCCAGCAGCCCTAGGACAGGGCAAGAGACCCAGTACTTC | CASSPRTGQETQYF
TRBD2 | TRBJ2-1 | TRBV20-1 | NA | TGCAGTGCCCCGTTACTAGCGGCCAGCTCCTACAATGAGCAGTTCTTC | CSAPLLAASSYNEQFF
TRBD2 | TRBJ2-7 | TRBV12-3/TRBV12-4 | few | TGTGCCAGCAGTTTGGGGACTAGCGGGTTTTTCTACGAGCAGTACTTC | CASSLGTSGFFYEQYF
TRBD2 | TRBJ2-3 | TRBV20-1 | NA | TGCAGTGCTAGAAGTCTAGCGGGAGTGTGGGGTTGGGATACGCAGTATTTT | CSARSLAGVWGWDTQYF